Following are 14 T cell receptor beta chains from one sample sequenced in a study of blood T cells in healthy people across ages. A J-beta primer mix and a sample-barcoded 5' primer were used in a second PCR of about 7 to 12 cycles. MiXCR, applied by TCRdb to the 5' RACE reads, yields one record per CDR3 protein. The sample lists more than 1 million distinct CDR3 sequences; 45% were seen once. Sequenced input: blood. These receptors originate from a woman aged 55-70 years in good health.

Turning to this clonotype: A read error may produce the germline difference seen at one junction end. J is TRBJ2-3 and V is TRBV7-9; D possibly uses TRBD1 or TRBD2 (5 bases each). The CDR3 is made up of 15 amino acids. Germline lookup yields CDR1 SEHNR and CDR2 FQNEAQ (reference sequence). CDR3 sequence reads: CASSFLRGYTGTQYF. Here the CDR3 DNA reads TGTGCCAGCAGCTTTCTTCGGGGTTACACAGGTACGCAGTATTTT.

This clonotype was seen only a few times. J is TRBJ2-3 and V is TRBV5-6; TRBD2 matches 12 bases. The CDR3 has 16 amino acids. CDR1 and CDR2 (germline): SGHDT, YYEEEE. Trimming took 6 bases from V and 4 from J; bases not matched to a gene: 9. CDR3 residues: CASNPLAGGLSDTQYF. CDR3 DNA sequence: TGTGCCAGCAACCCCCTAGCGGGAGGGCTCTCAGATACGCAGTATTTT.

This clonotype was detected a few times. The chain's CDR3 is CSADSSRILNYGYTF. The CDR3 nucleotides read TGCAGTGCTGACTCTTCCAGGATACTTAACTATGGCTACACCTTC. The rearrangement joins TRBV20-1 to TRBJ1-2; the D is unclear. This CDR3 contains 15 residues. CDR1 and CDR2 (germline): DFQATT, SNEGSKA (reference sequence). The germline V and J ends were trimmed by 5 bases and 1 base, with 17 bases remaining between them.

V is TRBV4-2 and J is TRBJ2-1; D not certain. The CDR3 extends over 17 amino acids. V shed 1 base and J shed 0 bases, with 13 bases lying between them. CDR1 and CDR2 (germline): LGHNA, YNFKEQ. CDR3 protein: CASSQVARVDSYNEQFF. The CDR3 nucleotides are TGTGCCAGCAGCCAAGTAGCTAGAGTGGACTCCTACAATGAGCAGTTCTTC.

CDR3 residues: CASQFDRWDEQFF. The CDR3 region has the DNA TGTGCCAGCCAATTCGACAGATGGGATGAGCAGTTCTTC. The genes are TRBV7-9 and TRBJ2-1, with D maybe TRBD1 (5 bases). CDR3 length: 13 amino acids. Germline CDR1 and CDR2: SEHNR and FQNEAQ (reference sequence). The V end was cut by 8 bases, the J end by 8 bases, with 16 bases between.

This clonotype was counted a few times. The rearrangement links TRBV28 to TRBJ2-5; D possibly corresponds to TRBD2 (6 bases). V dropped 6 bases and J dropped 11 bases, with 19 bases sitting between them. Per the germline V gene, CDR1 is MDHEN and CDR2 is SYDVKM. The CDR3 is 13 residues long. The CDR3 loop is CASSPVVSGTQYF. The CDR3 DNA reads TGTGCCAGCAGCCCCGTGGTTAGCGGAACGCAGTACTTC.

This clonotype appeared a few times. The genes are TRBV6-5 and TRBJ1-1, with TRBD1 matching 7 bases. Per germline, CDR1 MNHEY and CDR2 SVGAGI. This CDR3 has 14 amino acids. V shed 5 bases and J 4 bases; nucleotides not matched to a gene: 7. CDR3 amino acids: CASSAASGGTEAFF. CDR3 nucleotide sequence: TGTGCCAGCAGTGCCGCCTCAGGGGGCACTGAAGCTTTCTTT.

The sample holds a few counts of this clonotype. The rearrangement links TRBV15 to TRBJ2-7; TRBD1 or TRBD2 may be the D gene (5 bases each). Trimming removed 5 bases from V and 4 bases from J, with 15 bases in between. Germline CDR1 is LNHNV and CDR2 is YYDKDF (reference sequence). The CDR3 spans 14 residues. This chain's CDR3 is CATSSRGESYEQYF. In DNA form, the CDR3 reads TGTGCCACCAGCTCCCGGGGCGAGAGTTACGAGCAGTACTTC.

This chain uses TRBV13 with TRBJ2-2, with 11 positions matching TRBD2. CDR1 is PRHDT and CDR2 is FYEKMQ in the germline V gene (reference sequence). CDR3 length equals 18 residues. The trim removed 5 bases at V and 4 bases at J, leaving 12 bases unmatched. The CDR3 nucleotides read TGTGCCAGCAGCGAACAGGGGACTAGCGGAATTGGCACCGGGGAGCTGTTTTTT. Its protein product is CASSEQGTSGIGTGELFF.

There are a few counts of this clonotype. The DNA of the CDR3 is TGTGCCAGCAGCCCGACGAGGGCGGGGGGCTCCTACGAGCAGTACTTC. This translates into CASSPTRAGGSYEQYF. The V gene is TRBV3-1, the J gene TRBJ2-7; 8 bases agree with TRBD2. Germline trimming cut 4 bases from V and 0 bases from J; bases unmatched to any gene: 8. Per germline, CDR1 LGHDT and CDR2 YNNKEL (reference sequence). This CDR3 is 16 amino acids long.

The chain has TRBV7-9 and TRBJ2-4, with D possibly TRBD2 on 5 matching bases. Germline CDR1 is SEHNR and CDR2 is FQNEAQ (reference sequence). The CDR3 is 16 residues long. V shed 3 bases and J shed 13 bases, with 25 bases lying between them. CDR3 sequence (DNA): TGTGCCAGCAGCTTCGGAGGAGAGGCCGGGGTCGCCCCCCAGTACTTC. Translating gives CASSFGGEAGVAPQYF. Combining the CDR3 with reference TRBV7-9 and TRBJ2-4 gives the whole variable domain DTGVSQNPRHKITKRGQNVTFRCDPISEHNRLYWYRQTLGQGPEFLTYFQNEAQLEKSRLLSDRFSAERPKGSFSTLEIQRTEQGDSAMYLCASSFGGEAGVAPQYFGAGTRLSVL.

This clonotype was seen a few times. This rearrangement joins TRBV25-1 to TRBJ1-5; a possible D gene is TRBD1 (5 bases). CDR3 size: 12 residues. The germline gives CDR1 MGHDK, CDR2 SYGVNS. Trimming took 4 bases from V and 10 from J, leaving 11 bases between them. The CDR3: CASSVGEHPQHF. CDR3 nucleotide sequence: TGTGCCAGCAGTGTAGGGGAACATCCCCAGCATTTT.

V is TRBV7-8 and J is TRBJ1-1, with a possible D match to TRBD1 (5 bases). Trimming pared 1 base from V and 1 base from J, leaving 10 bases between. The CDR3 contains 15 residues. CDR1 and CDR2 (germline): SGHVS, FQNEAQ. CDR3 nucleotides: TGTGCCAGCAGCTTAGGACTCAGGGAGAACACTGAAGCTTTCTTT. Its translation: CASSLGLRENTEAFF. Full variable domain (rest looked up from reference TRBV7-8 and TRBJ1-1): GAGVSQSPRYKVAKRGQDVALRCDPISGHVSLFWYQQALGQGPEFLTYFQNEAQLDKSGLPSDRFFAERPEGSVSTLKIQRTQQEDSAVYLCASSLGLRENTEAFFGQGTRLTVV.

The V and J genes are TRBV12-3 or TRBV12-4 and TRBJ2-1; D unclear. The CDR3 is made up of 12 amino acids. V was clipped by 7 bases and J by 7 bases, with 11 bases between them. The CDR3 is CASTESENEQFF. DNA for the CDR3: TGTGCCAGCACCGAATCTGAAAATGAGCAGTTCTTC.